The next 29 T cell receptor beta chains were all read from a single sample in a study of naive and memory T cell subsets. The beta constant-region primer was an equimolar mix of two oligonucleotides covering TRBC1 and TRBC2. Four rounds of PCR amplified the ligated cDNA using nested alpha and beta constant-region primers plus SP2. TCRdb passed the UMI-ligation and nested PCR reads through MiXCR, listing each CDR3 protein once. The data show tens of thousands of distinct CDR3 sequences, 8% to 9.5% seen once. The specimen was naive CD8+ T cells from blood. Every receptor here comes from a human donor in good health.

This clonotype was found a few times. CDR3 loop: CASSFRTSGRALDTQYF. CDR3 nucleotide sequence: TGCGCCAGCAGCTTCCGGACTAGCGGGAGGGCCTTGGATACGCAGTATTTT. The V call is TRBV4-1, the J call TRBJ2-3, with 15 bases that match TRBD2. CDR1 is MGHRA, CDR2 YSYEKL, per germline. J lost 6 bases, V lost 5 bases, and 9 bases had no gene match. This CDR3 contains 17 residues.

The chain combines TRBV10-3 with TRBJ2-1; D is unresolved. V lost 0 bases, J lost 4 bases, and 16 bases lay in between. The CDR3 consists of 17 residues. CDR1 and CDR2 (germline): ENHRY, SYGVKD. CDR3 sequence reads: CAISESVVTTPYNEQFF. Here the CDR3 DNA reads TGTGCCATCAGTGAGTCGGTGGTAACCACTCCTTACAATGAGCAGTTCTTC.

The CDR3 sequence is CASSHEGLAGGYNEQFF. The CDR3 DNA sequence: TGTGCCAGCAGCCACGAGGGACTAGCGGGAGGTTACAATGAGCAGTTCTTC. The gene calls are TRBV6-5 and TRBJ2-1; TRBD2 agrees at 15 bases. The CDR3 covers 17 residues. Germline CDR1 MNHEY, CDR2 SVGAGI. V gave up 6 bases and J gave up 4 bases; unmatched junction bases: 7.

The table lists this clonotype with many counts. The V gene is TRBV9, the J gene TRBJ2-7, with 9 bases aligning to TRBD2. V shed 0 bases and J 0 bases; nucleotides not matched to a gene: 4. Germline V gives CDR1 SGDLS, CDR2 YYNGEE. There are 16 residues in the CDR3. The CDR3 region is CASSVASGTVSYEQYF. The CDR3, as DNA: TGTGCCAGCAGCGTAGCTAGCGGGACGGTCTCCTACGAGCAGTACTTC.

This clonotype appeared many times. CDR3: CASSLRQDNTGELFF. As DNA, the CDR3 is TGTGCCAGCAGTTTAAGGCAGGATAACACCGGGGAGCTGTTTTTT. The chain employs TRBV27 and TRBJ2-2; unclear D gene. The germline V gene encodes CDR1 MNHEY and CDR2 SMNVEV (reference sequence). The CDR3 has 15 residues. V lost 2 bases and J lost 2, with 9 bases in between.

In its sample, this clonotype was seen a few times. J is TRBJ1-4 and V is TRBV16; D remains ambiguous. Germline values: CDR1 KGHSY, CDR2 FQNENV. This CDR3 region has 13 residues. Trimming took off 7 bases at V and 4 bases at J, with 10 bases between the two ends. In DNA, the CDR3 is TGTGCCAGCACTGGGGATATTAATGAAAAACTGTTTTTT. It translates to CASTGDINEKLFF.

The sample holds many counts of this clonotype. The rearrangement links TRBV29-1 to TRBJ2-7; possibly TRBD1 for D (5 bases). This CDR3 spans 15 amino acids. Germline assignment: CDR1 SQVTM and CDR2 ANQGSEA. V was clipped by 0 bases and J by 1 base, with 13 bases between them. DNA for the CDR3: TGCAGCGTTGAAGAGGGCGCAGACAGATCCTACGAGCAGTACTTC. The encoded protein is CSVEEGADRSYEQYF.

The J gene is TRBJ1-1, the V gene TRBV4-3, with a weak D call TRBD1 (6 bases). Germline V lookup: CDR1 LGHNA, CDR2 YSLEER. The CDR3 spans 14 residues. Trimming removed 0 bases from V and 5 bases from J, with 10 bases in between. The CDR3 sequence is CASSQDTGWTEAFF. As DNA, the CDR3 is TGCGCCAGCAGCCAAGATACAGGGTGGACTGAAGCTTTCTTT.

This clonotype was picked up a small number of times. The genes are TRBV4-1 and TRBJ2-7; D ambiguous. Germline loops: CDR1 MGHRA, CDR2 YSYEKL. The CDR3 runs 13 residues. The V gene lost 0 bases and the J gene lost 7 bases, with 10 bases spanning the gap. The CDR3: CASSQESLREQYF. CDR3 nucleotides: TGCGCCAGCAGCCAAGAGTCTCTTCGGGAGCAGTACTTC.

This clonotype was observed a handful of times. The chain combines TRBV7-9 with TRBJ1-4, with D possibly TRBD1 on 6 matching bases. This CDR3 is built from 16 residues. Trimming took off 5 bases at V and 7 bases at J, with 20 bases between the two ends. CDR1 and CDR2 from the germline V gene are SEHNR and FQNEAQ (reference sequence). CDR3 amino acids: CASSTVSTQGTEKLFF. CDR3 nucleotide sequence: TGTGCCAGCAGCACTGTCAGCACACAGGGAACTGAAAAACTGTTTTTT. Looking up the rest from reference TRBV7-9 and TRBJ1-4 gives the full variable domain: DTGVSQNPRHKITKRGQNVTFRCDPISEHNRLYWYRQTLGQGPEFLTYFQNEAQLEKSRLLSDRFSAERPKGSFSTLEIQRTEQGDSAMYLCASSTVSTQGTEKLFFGSGTQLSVL.

This clonotype was detected only a few times. V is TRBV7-9 and J is TRBJ2-7; D uncertain. The ends were cut back, 5 bases at V and 7 bases at J, with 12 bases in the middle. This CDR3 is 12 amino acids long. CDR1 and CDR2 from the germline V gene are SEHNR and FQNEAQ (reference sequence). CDR3 region: CASSPNVWEQYF. CDR3 DNA sequence: TGTGCCAGCAGCCCTAATGTCTGGGAGCAGTACTTC.

This clonotype was seen only a few times. CDR3 coding DNA: TGTGCCAGCAGTTACACACCGGGACAGGGGACCTACGAGCAGTACTTC. This gives the protein CASSYTPGQGTYEQYF. This rearrangement joins TRBV27 to TRBJ2-7, with TRBD1 identical over 10 bases. With 4 bases clipped from V and 2 bases from J, the junction kept 8 bases outside the gene matches. This CDR3 region has 16 residues. Germline values: CDR1 MNHEY, CDR2 SMNVEV (reference sequence).

This clonotype was counted ten times or more. This chain links TRBV4-1 with TRBJ1-3; D unresolved. This CDR3 is built from 16 residues. Trimming removed 2 bases at V and 0 bases at J, with 11 bases between. Germline CDR1 MGHRA, CDR2 YSYEKL. The CDR3 sequence: CASSQPPTDSGNTIYF. The CDR3 DNA reads TGCGCCAGCAGCCAACCTCCGACTGACTCTGGAAACACCATATATTTT.

This clonotype occurred a few times. CDR3 bases: TGCGCCAGCAGCCAAGAAGGCGGGACAGGGGGGGGGACCCAGTACTTC. Protein: CASSQEGGTGGGTQYF. This sequence joins TRBV4-1 and TRBJ2-5; 11 nucleotides match TRBD1. This CDR3 has 16 amino acids. CDR1 is MGHRA, CDR2 YSYEKL, per germline. V was clipped by 0 bases and J by 7 bases; unmatched bases: 7.

This clonotype has ten or more counts. V gene TRBV27 combines with J gene TRBJ1-5; D unresolved. Germline V gives CDR1 MNHEY, CDR2 SMNVEV (reference sequence). Trimming left V 2 bases short and J 9 bases short, with 11 bases between. The CDR3 totals 13 residues. The CDR3 coding sequence is TGTGCCAGCAGTTTAGGGTTAACGGGGCCCCAGCATTTT. Protein sequence: CASSLGLTGPQHF.

This clonotype has at least ten counts. V is TRBV7-9 and J is TRBJ2-2; 8 bases are shared with TRBD2. Looked up from germline, CDR1 is SEHNR and CDR2 is FQNEAQ (reference sequence). The CDR3 is 15 residues long. The V and J ends lost 8 bases and 5 bases, in that order; junction bases with no gene match: 10. The CDR3 loop is CASVGEGLVTGELFF. CDR3 DNA: TGTGCCAGCGTCGGTGAGGGACTAGTGACCGGGGAGCTGTTTTTT.

The rearrangement links TRBV27 to TRBJ2-4; 10 bases are shared with TRBD1. Germline CDR1 reads MNHEY; CDR2 reads SMNVEV (reference sequence). This CDR3 comprises 16 residues. Unmatched junction bases numbered 7, after V lost 6 bases and J lost 2 bases. This chain's CDR3 is CASSQRQGATKNIQYF. The CDR3 DNA follows: TGTGCCAGCAGCCAGAGACAGGGGGCGACCAAAAACATTCAGTACTTC.

The chain employs TRBV7-3 and TRBJ2-3, with D unresolved. Germline-derived CDR1 and CDR2 are SGHTA and FQGTGA. CDR3 length: 16 residues. Trimming removed 3 bases at V and 2 bases at J, with 15 bases between. In DNA form, the CDR3 reads TGTGCCAGCAGCTTGGGTGACGAGACCTACACAGATACGCAGTATTTT. Translated, it gives CASSLGDETYTDTQYF.

This clonotype has more than one count but fewer than ten. V is TRBV11-2 and J is TRBJ2-2; the D call may be TRBD1 or TRBD2 (6 bases each). CDR1 and CDR2 (germline): SGHAT, FQNNGV. CDR3 length: 17 amino acids. Trimming removed 3 bases at V and 4 bases at J, with 18 bases between. The CDR3 DNA sequence: TGTGCCAGCAGCTTTAGTCCCTCGGGGGCGGGCACCGGGGAGCTGTTTTTT. It codes for CASSFSPSGAGTGELFF.

This clonotype was detected many times. The rearrangement links TRBV5-1 to TRBJ2-1; perhaps TRBD2 as D (6 bases). The CDR3 totals 16 residues. Germline V gives CDR1 SGHRS, CDR2 YFSETQ. The V end lost 4 bases, the J end lost 1 base, and 15 bases lay between the germline ends. The CDR3: CASSPEVAESYNEQFF. CDR3 sequence (DNA): TGCGCCAGCAGCCCCGAAGTAGCGGAGTCCTACAATGAGCAGTTCTTC.

The chain links TRBV24-1 to TRBJ2-3; D not certain. Germline CDR1 reads KGHDR; CDR2 reads SFDVKD. This CDR3 contains 12 residues. V lost 3 bases and J 2 bases, leaving 2 bases between the germline ends. CDR3 bases: TGTGCCACCAGTGATATCACAGATACGCAGTATTTT. This translates into CATSDITDTQYF.

This clonotype has ten or more counts. Sequence at one end of the junction differs from germline and may be a read error. The V gene is TRBV4-1, the J gene TRBJ1-6; D gene uncertain. This CDR3 contains 15 residues. Germline CDR1 reads MGHRA; CDR2 reads YSYEKL. This chain's CDR3 is CASSQVRSDNSPLHF. CDR3 in DNA: TGCGCCAGCAGCCAAGTTCGCTCCGATAATTCACCCCTCCACTTT.

The chain combines TRBV4-3 with TRBJ2-6; TRBD2 might be the D (5 bases). The V gene's germline CDR1 is LGHNA and CDR2 YSLEER. The germline V and J ends were trimmed by 1 base and 2 bases, with 9 bases remaining between them. The length of the CDR3 is 16 residues. The CDR3 protein is CASSQGLGTGANVLTF. CDR3 bases: TGCGCCAGCAGCCAAGGTCTCGGGACTGGGGCCAACGTCCTGACTTTC.

V is TRBV5-1 and J is TRBJ1-2; TRBD1 is a possible D gene (5 bases). Per germline, CDR1 SGHRS and CDR2 YFSETQ. Trimming pared 0 bases from V and 4 bases from J, leaving 13 bases between. This CDR3 spans 15 amino acids. The CDR3 coding sequence is TGCGCCAGCAGCTTGGCCTCGGGGGGAGGCTATGGCTACACCTTC. Protein product: CASSLASGGGYGYTF.

This clonotype was observed many times. This chain connects TRBV10-3 to TRBJ2-5; 11 nucleotides align to TRBD2. The CDR3 covers 17 residues. The V gene's germline CDR1 is ENHRY and CDR2 SYGVKD. J was trimmed by 2 bases and V by 5 bases; bases with no gene match: 10. The CDR3 reads CAISTPSGRWIQETQYF. The CDR3, as DNA: TGTGCCATCAGTACGCCTAGCGGGAGGTGGATTCAAGAGACCCAGTACTTC.

This clonotype was recorded at least ten times. The chain employs TRBV27 and TRBJ2-3; D is undetermined. With 2 bases removed from V and 6 bases from J, the gap between germline ends came to 12 bases. CDR3 size: 14 residues. From germline, CDR1 is MNHEY and CDR2 SMNVEV (reference sequence). CDR3 coding DNA: TGTGCCAGCAGTTTAGTTGGTCTTCTGGATACGCAGTATTTT. Its translation is CASSLVGLLDTQYF.

This clonotype has a count of ten or more. The chain links TRBV2 to TRBJ2-1; TRBD1 aligns across 10 bases. From germline, CDR1 is SNHLY and CDR2 FYNNEI. The CDR3 covers 15 residues. With 2 bases clipped from V and 8 bases from J, the junction kept 6 bases outside the gene matches. Written as DNA, the CDR3 is TGTGCCAGCAGTGAACCGGGACAGGGGTTCTATGAGCAGTTCTTC. Its protein product is CASSEPGQGFYEQFF.

This clonotype was found many times. The chain is built from TRBV27 and TRBJ1-6; TRBD1 is a possible D gene (6 bases). V lost 6 bases and J 4 bases, leaving 10 bases between the germline ends. CDR3 length equals 14 residues. The germline V gene encodes CDR1 MNHEY and CDR2 SMNVEV (reference sequence). CDR3 sequence: CASSPGQYNSPLHF. The CDR3 DNA reads as TGTGCCAGCAGCCCCGGACAGTATAATTCACCCCTCCACTTT.

The genes are TRBV2 and TRBJ2-1, with D possibly TRBD1 on 5 matching bases. V gave up 6 bases and J gave up 6 bases, with 6 bases separating them. From germline, CDR1 is SNHLY and CDR2 FYNNEI. The CDR3 is 11 residues long. The CDR3 nucleotides are TGTGCCAGCAGGGGGCCCAATGAGCAGTTCTTC. Encoded protein: CASRGPNEQFF. Supplemented by reference TRBV2 and TRBJ2-1, the full variable domain reads EPEVTQTPSHQVTQMGQEVILRCVPISNHLYFYWYRQILGQKVEFLVSFYNNEISEKSEIFDDQFSVERPDGSNFTLKIRSTKLEDSAMYFCASRGPNEQFFGPGTRLTVL.